A selection of T cell receptor beta chains follows, all from one sample in a study of blood T cell repertoires in COVID-19. Sequencing was performed with immunoSEQ multiplex PCR; in TCRdb, only in-frame clones are kept and a portion is missing. The table has over 130,000 clones, roughly 81% seen once. Sequencing was performed on peripheral blood. These receptors all come from a woman in her 50s with active or convalescent COVID-19. Both conserved end residues are part of each CDR3. The order of the fields is D gene, V gene, clone size, CDR3 protein. D genes are given only for firm matches. The size of a clone is reported for some rows only, either as once, few or many, or as a class for expanded clones.

D gene: -
V gene: TRBV9
clone size: few
CDR3 protein: CASSPRLTSSEQYF

D gene: TRBD2
V gene: TRBV6-2/TRBV6-3
clone size: -
CDR3 protein: CASSYLLAGGTDTQYF

D gene: -
V gene: TRBV6-5
clone size: once
CDR3 protein: CASRVGVGNTEAFF

D gene: TRBD2
V gene: TRBV7-2
clone size: -
CDR3 protein: CARRGVSTGELFF

D gene: TRBD1
V gene: TRBV9
clone size: -
CDR3 protein: CASSAGTAEEKLFF

D gene: -
V gene: TRBV28
clone size: -
CDR3 protein: CASSLLGSRNEQFF

D gene: TRBD2
V gene: TRBV18
clone size: -
CDR3 protein: CASSPPSGRFEETQYF

D gene: TRBD1
V gene: TRBV7-3
clone size: -
CDR3 protein: CASSSGTGGSPLHF

D gene: TRBD1
V gene: TRBV7-6
clone size: -
CDR3 protein: CASSQTGGNYEQYF

D gene: TRBD2
V gene: TRBV4-2
clone size: -
CDR3 protein: CASSLPTSGGAGTQYF

D gene: TRBD1
V gene: TRBV28
clone size: -
CDR3 protein: CASSPLGQAAVGYTF

D gene: -
V gene: TRBV29-1
clone size: -
CDR3 protein: CSFHQGPANYGYTF

D gene: -
V gene: TRBV6-2/TRBV6-3
clone size: -
CDR3 protein: CASSLGGVSEQFF

D gene: -
V gene: TRBV7-2
clone size: -
CDR3 protein: CASSLKGRGNIQYF

D gene: -
V gene: TRBV14
clone size: -
CDR3 protein: CASSPNNNQPQHF

D gene: -
V gene: TRBV19
clone size: -
CDR3 protein: CASSSYPGDTEAFF

D gene: TRBD1
V gene: TRBV15
clone size: -
CDR3 protein: CATSERDRGADTQYF

D gene: -
V gene: TRBV19
clone size: -
CDR3 protein: CASSPQFSPDTQYF

D gene: TRBD1
V gene: TRBV7-3
clone size: once
CDR3 protein: CASSPNRGLEAFF

D gene: -
V gene: TRBV29-1
clone size: once
CDR3 protein: CSVEQGAGYTEAFF